This entry lists 27 T cell receptor beta chains sequenced from one sample in a study of cytomegalovirus exposure and HLA in healthy donors. It was with 60 Vbeta and 13 Jbeta primers that the PCR ran. Profiled with immunoSEQ multiplex PCR; TCRdb holds only in-frame clones, not every one. The data hold about 170,000 clones, with roughly 79% observed a single time. The sample taken for sequencing was PBMCs. These receptors originate from a woman in her 30s in good health and CMV-seropositive.

This sequence joins TRBV5-4 and TRBJ1-2; no clear D gene. The germline gives CDR1 SGHNT, CDR2 YYREEE (reference sequence). The CDR3 is 15 residues long. The V end was cut by 0 bases, the J end by 4 bases, with 13 bases between. The CDR3 sequence is CASSLAGSPLYGYTF. The CDR3 DNA follows: TGTGCCAGCAGCTTGGCGGGAAGTCCCCTCTATGGCTACACCTTC.

The chain uses TRBV11-2 and TRBJ1-1; perhaps TRBD1 as D (6 bases). The CDR3 length is 17 residues. CDR1 is SGHAT, CDR2 FQNNGV, per germline. V shed 5 bases and J shed 6 bases, with 25 bases lying between them. The CDR3: CASSRWGSRGNSAEAFF. CDR3 in DNA: TGTGCCAGCAGCCGGTGGGGATCCAGGGGAAATAGCGCTGAAGCTTTCTTT.

CDR3 region: CAWSSGTSYGYTF. The DNA of the CDR3 is TGTGCCTGGAGTTCAGGCACGTCCTATGGCTACACCTTC. J is TRBJ1-2 and V is TRBV30, with D uncertain. Germline V gene sequence: CDR1 GTSNPN, CDR2 SVGIG (reference sequence). This CDR3 has 13 residues. V lost 2 bases to trimming and J lost 4 bases, with 11 bases between them.

This rearrangement joins TRBV10-3 to TRBJ1-1, with no clear D. The V end was cut by 4 bases, the J end by 4 bases, with 10 bases between. The CDR3 spans 13 residues. Germline V CDR1 and CDR2: ENHRY, SYGVKD. DNA of the CDR3: TGTGCCATCAGTGTTTTGTCCGGCACTGAAGCTTTCTTT. Protein sequence: CAISVLSGTEAFF.

The chain joins TRBV5-1 to TRBJ2-5; no clear D gene. The J call may be in error: the DNA end matches TRBJ2-7 better. CDR1 is SGHRS, CDR2 YFSETQ, per germline. The CDR3 is 16 residues long. The CDR3 region is CASSLGASQSSYEQYF. CDR3 coding DNA: TGCGCCAGCAGCTTGGGGGCCTCCCAGAGCTCCTACGAGCAGTACTTC.

V is TRBV27 and J is TRBJ1-5; D is unresolved. The germline gives CDR1 MNHEY, CDR2 SMNVEV (reference sequence). V lost 6 bases, J lost 5 bases, and 17 bases lay in between. The CDR3 sequence is 15 residues long. CDR3 nucleotide sequence: TGTGCCAGCAGGACTACATCGGAAGGTTATCAGCCCCAGCATTTT. It translates to CASRTTSEGYQPQHF.

CDR3 DNA: TGTGCCAGCAGTTTATTGCGCGGGCATGGCTACACCTTC. Translating it yields CASSLLRGHGYTF. This chain connects TRBV27 to TRBJ1-2; D remains ambiguous. Germline V lookup: CDR1 MNHEY, CDR2 SMNVEV (reference sequence). V lost 1 base and J lost 6, with 9 bases in between. The CDR3 sequence is 13 residues long.

This rearrangement joins TRBV7-9 to TRBJ2-1; no firm D call. The CDR3 consists of 16 residues. From germline, CDR1 is SEHNR and CDR2 FQNEAQ (reference sequence). V shed 2 bases and J shed 5 bases, with 16 bases lying between them. This CDR3 is CASSLPTTRTNNEQFF. CDR3 nucleotides: TGTGCCAGCAGCTTACCTACGACAAGAACAAACAATGAGCAGTTCTTC.

The chain joins TRBV19 to TRBJ1-1; D is perhaps TRBD1 (5 bases). Germline loops: CDR1 LNHDA, CDR2 SQIVND (reference sequence). Between the trimmed V and J ends, which lost 3 bases and 7 bases, there was a span of 18 bases. CDR3 size: 15 residues. DNA for the CDR3: TGTGCCAGTAGTATTAAAAGGGGACTGTCGAATGAAGCTTTCTTT. Translation gives CASSIKRGLSNEAFF.

The count of this clone is one. J is TRBJ2-1 and V is TRBV4-3; the match to TRBD2 covers 7 bases. This CDR3 region has 15 residues. Per germline, CDR1 LGHNA and CDR2 YSLEER. After removal of 1 base from V and 7 bases from J, the junction contained 7 bases not matched to a gene. For the CDR3, the DNA is TGCGCCAGCAGCCAAGTTGCGGGAGAAGCGAATGAGCAGTTCTTC. This translates into CASSQVAGEANEQFF.

This rearrangement joins TRBV5-6 to TRBJ1-1, with 9 bases fitting TRBD1. CDR1 and CDR2 (germline): SGHDT, YYEEEE. Germline trimming cut 4 bases from V and 3 bases from J; bases unmatched to any gene: 7. The CDR3 runs 15 residues. In DNA, the CDR3 is TGTGCCAGCAGCCCGGACAGGGGAGAATACACTGAAGCTTTCTTT. It specifies CASSPDRGEYTEAFF.

The rearrangement joins TRBV19 to TRBJ2-1; 7 bases agree with TRBD2. Germline-derived CDR1 and CDR2 are LNHDA and SQIVND (reference sequence). The V segment lost 7 bases and the J segment 0 bases; nucleotides outside the gene matches: 15. The length of the CDR3 is 18 residues. Written as DNA, the CDR3 is TGTGCCAGTAAAAAAGTAGCGGGCGGGTCCAGCTCCTACAATGAGCAGTTCTTC. Its protein is CASKKVAGGSSSYNEQFF.

The count of this clone is one. The rearrangement joins TRBV6-6 to TRBJ1-4, with TRBD1 as a possible D gene (5 bases). The germline CDR1 and CDR2 sequences are MNHNY and SVGAGI (reference sequence). V was shortened by 7 bases and J by 1 base, with 10 bases between the two germline ends. This CDR3 region has 14 residues. The DNA of the CDR3 is TGTGCCAGCACAAGGGGTTTAACTAATGAAAAACTGTTTTTT. Translating it yields CASTRGLTNEKLFF.

As regards this clone: A read error may account for a junction end that differs from germline. The chain has TRBV5-1 and TRBJ1-5; 7 bases fit TRBD1. The CDR3 runs 15 residues. Germline CDR1 SGHRS, CDR2 YFSETQ. The CDR3 reads CAGSLGDSTNQPQHF. The CDR3 DNA sequence: TGCGCCGGCAGCCTCGGGGACAGTACCAATCAGCCCCAGCATTTT.

V usage is TRBV2 and J usage is TRBJ2-2, with D uncertain. Looked up from germline, CDR1 is SNHLY and CDR2 is FYNNEI. This CDR3 has 12 residues. Trimming took 7 bases from V and 4 from J, leaving 7 bases between them. CDR3 protein: CASNGFTGELFF. The CDR3 bases are TGTGCCAGCAACGGGTTCACCGGGGAGCTGTTTTTT.

The chain carries TRBV5-4 and TRBJ2-7; D gene uncertain. The V end was cut by 3 bases, the J end by 1 base, with 2 bases between. The V gene's germline CDR1 is SGHNT and CDR2 YYREEE (reference sequence). CDR3 size: 11 residues. CDR3 in amino acids: CASSSSYEQYF. The CDR3 nucleotides are TGTGCCAGCAGCTCATCCTACGAGCAGTACTTC.

The rearrangement uses TRBV5-1 and TRBJ2-7; 8 bases map to TRBD2. This CDR3 has 16 residues. CDR1 and CDR2 from the germline V gene are SGHRS and YFSETQ. V shed 0 bases, J shed 0 bases, and the junction held 5 bases outside the gene matches. The CDR3 coding sequence is TGCGCCAGCAGCTTGGACGGCGGGGGGAGCTCCTACGAGCAGTACTTC. Translation: CASSLDGGGSSYEQYF.

J is TRBJ2-1 and V is TRBV25-1; TRBD2 is a possible D gene (6 bases). The germline V gene has CDR1 MGHDK and CDR2 SYGVNS. Deletions cut 4 bases from V and 8 bases from J, with 21 bases between. This CDR3 spans 16 amino acids. This chain's CDR3 is CASSGSRAGSQDEQFF. The CDR3 coding sequence is TGTGCCAGCAGTGGTTCTAGGGCCGGGAGCCAGGATGAGCAGTTCTTC.

The chain links TRBV6-5 to TRBJ2-7; tentatively, D is TRBD1 (5 bases). CDR3 size: 15 residues. Germline loops: CDR1 MNHEY, CDR2 SVGAGI. V dropped 6 bases and J dropped 1 base, with 16 bases sitting between them. The CDR3 bases are TGTGCCAGCAGCTCCATCTCGGACACTTCCTACGAGCAGTACTTC. It yields the protein CASSSISDTSYEQYF.

This rearrangement joins TRBV5-4 to TRBJ2-3; the match to TRBD2 covers 7 bases. With 6 bases clipped from V and 0 bases from J, the junction kept 10 bases outside the gene matches. The CDR3 is made up of 16 amino acids. The germline V gene has CDR1 SGHNT and CDR2 YYREEE (reference sequence). In nucleotides, the CDR3 is TGTGCCAGCACTGGGGCTAGCGGCGCTAGCACAGATACGCAGTATTTT. Translation gives CASTGASGASTDTQYF. Looking up the rest from reference TRBV5-4 and TRBJ2-3 gives the full variable domain: ETGVTQSPTHLIKTRGQQVTLRCSSQSGHNTVSWYQQALGQGPQFIFQYYREEENGRGNFPPRFSGLQFPNYSSELNVNALELDDSALYLCASTGASGASTDTQYFGPGTRLTVL.

J is TRBJ1-5 and V is TRBV2, with 8 bases aligning to TRBD1. The CDR3 runs to 15 residues. Germline V gene data show CDR1 as SNHLY and CDR2 as FYNNEI. Trimming took 5 bases from V and 9 from J; bases not matched to a gene: 12. The CDR3 region is CASSIQGAQAGPQHF. CDR3 sequence (DNA): TGTGCCAGCAGTATCCAGGGGGCCCAAGCGGGGCCCCAGCATTTT.

This clone was recorded once. The genes are TRBV28 and TRBJ1-2; 8 bases map to TRBD1. CDR3 length equals 14 residues. Germline V lookup: CDR1 MDHEN, CDR2 SYDVKM. Trimming took 2 bases from V and 4 from J; bases not matched to a gene: 3. The CDR3 nucleotides are TGTGCCAGCAGTTTACCCGACAGGGGCTATGGCTACACCTTC. This codes for CASSLPDRGYGYTF.

The chain links TRBV2 to TRBJ1-1, with 8 bases lining up with TRBD1. Germline V CDR1 and CDR2: SNHLY, FYNNEI. The CDR3 sequence is 15 residues long. Trimming at V came to 6 bases and at J to 2 bases, leaving 8 bases not matched to a gene. CDR3 protein: CASRGPGQVNTEAFF. CDR3 nucleotide sequence: TGTGCCAGCAGGGGACCGGGACAGGTAAACACTGAAGCTTTCTTT.

The chain is built from TRBV30 and TRBJ1-4; tentatively, D is TRBD1 (6 bases). CDR1 is GTSNPN and CDR2 is SVGIG in the germline V gene (reference sequence). The CDR3 has 13 amino acids. Trimming removed 3 bases from V and 7 bases from J, with 12 bases in between. Written as DNA, the CDR3 is TGTGCCTGGAGGTATGCAGGGGCTGAAAAACTGTTTTTT. Translated, it gives CAWRYAGAEKLFF.

This clone was counted between two and nine times. V is TRBV11-2 and J is TRBJ2-7; 10 bases agree with TRBD1. The length of the CDR3 is 14 residues. V lost 3 bases, J lost 3 bases, and 2 bases stayed unmatched. The germline V gene encodes CDR1 SGHAT and CDR2 FQNNGV. CDR3 amino acids: CASSLGQGIYEQYF. The CDR3 nucleotides are TGTGCCAGCAGCTTGGGACAGGGGATCTACGAGCAGTACTTC.

This clone was picked up a small number of times. CDR3 protein: CASSQPGDFSYEQYF. DNA of the CDR3: TGTGCCAGCAGCCAACCGGGGGACTTTTCCTACGAGCAGTACTTC. This rearrangement joins TRBV14 to TRBJ2-7, with D perhaps matching TRBD2 (6 bases). Trimming left V 2 bases short and J 1 base short, with 12 bases between. The CDR3 has 15 residues. Germline-derived CDR1 and CDR2 are SGHDN and FVKESK.

The V call is TRBV9, the J call TRBJ2-5, with a weak D call TRBD1 (7 bases). Germline V lookup: CDR1 SGDLS, CDR2 YYNGEE. V was shortened by 4 bases and J by 4 bases, with 20 bases between the two germline ends. The CDR3 loop spans 16 amino acids. The CDR3 region has the DNA TGTGCCAGCAGCCCCAGTCCCAGGGGGGCGGGAGAGACCCAGTACTTC. Translation gives CASSPSPRGAGETQYF.